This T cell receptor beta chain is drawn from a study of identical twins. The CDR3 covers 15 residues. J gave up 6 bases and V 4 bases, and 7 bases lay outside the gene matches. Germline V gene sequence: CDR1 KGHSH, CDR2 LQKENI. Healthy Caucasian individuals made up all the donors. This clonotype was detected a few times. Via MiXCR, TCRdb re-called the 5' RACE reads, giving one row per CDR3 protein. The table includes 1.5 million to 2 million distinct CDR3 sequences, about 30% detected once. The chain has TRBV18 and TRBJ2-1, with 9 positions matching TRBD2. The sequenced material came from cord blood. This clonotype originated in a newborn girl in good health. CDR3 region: CASSLTGTSINEQFF. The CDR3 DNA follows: TGTGCCAGCTCACTCACTGGGACTAGCATCAATGAGCAGTTCTTC.